This T cell receptor beta chain was sequenced for a study of cytomegalovirus exposure and HLA in healthy donors. Study-level information: The same platform used for the 666 first-cohort repertoires was also used for the 100 to 150 validation repertoires, as a later analysis reported. Study findings and constraints: The tendency of first-cohort TCR clusters to co-occur in the roughly 120 validation repertoires was identified by a subsequent analysis. Reports showed the classifier diagnosing cytomegalovirus status with high specificity and sensitivity.

The method was immunoSEQ multiplex PCR; TCRdb's version includes in-frame clones alone and lacks a portion of them. This table has about 130,000 clones, 94% appearing once. Details on this clone: As yet, its antigen is unknown.

CDR1 LGHNA and CDR2 YNFKEQ come from the germline V gene. Trimming removed 4 bases from V and 4 bases from J; junction bases left unmatched: 6. CDR3 length: 16 residues. The chain links TRBV4-2 to TRBJ2-1, with 11 positions matching TRBD2. The sequence came from a man aged 18 to 29 in good health and CMV-seropositive. The sample taken for sequencing was PBMCs. CDR3: CASSRSGLAEYNEQFF. CDR3 DNA: TGTGCCAGCAGCCGCTCGGGACTAGCGGAGTACAATGAGCAGTTCTTC.